The 20 T cell receptor beta chains in this list originate from one sample, sequenced in a study of blood T cells in healthy people across ages. A second PCR of 7 to 11 cycles used a sample-barcoded 5' primer and a J-beta primer mix. MiXCR, applied by TCRdb to the 5' RACE reads, yields one record per CDR3 protein. The sample records 650,000 to 1,000,000 distinct CDR3 sequences, 46% being singletons. Sequenced: blood. These receptors originate from a man aged 80 or over in good health.

The V call is TRBV29-1, the J call TRBJ1-1; the D is unclear. The CDR3 is 13 amino acids. The V gene lost 3 bases and the J gene lost 0 bases, with 8 bases spanning the gap. Germline V gives CDR1 SQVTM, CDR2 ANQGSEA. CDR3: CSVDEHMNTEAFF. The CDR3 coding sequence is TGCAGCGTTGATGAGCATATGAACACTGAAGCTTTCTTT.

The J gene is TRBJ2-5, the V gene TRBV20-1; TRBD2 aligns across 9 bases. The J call could be wrong; TRBJ2-7 is a better fit for the DNA end. The CDR3 is made up of 13 amino acids. Looked up from germline, CDR1 is DFQATT and CDR2 is SNEGSKA (reference sequence). The chain's CDR3 is CSAREAGGYEQYF. CDR3 DNA sequence: TGCAGTGCTAGAGAAGCGGGAGGCTACGAGCAGTACTTC.

Comments on this clonotype: This may be a read error, as it is one base from a much larger clone. The chain employs TRBV28 and TRBJ1-4; 7 nucleotides align to TRBD1. This CDR3 has 15 residues. Germline CDR1 MDHEN, CDR2 SYDVKM. In DNA, the CDR3 is TGTACCAGCAGAATCCCCGGGACAGTTAATGAAAAACTGTTTTTT. It specifies CTSRIPGTVNEKLFF.

A remark on this clonotype: Sequence at one end of the junction differs from germline and may be a read error. The V gene is TRBV3-1, the J gene TRBJ1-6, with 7 bases lining up with TRBD1. Germline V gives CDR1 LGHDT, CDR2 YNNKEL (reference sequence). CDR3 length: 15 amino acids. The DNA of the CDR3 is TGTGCCAGCAGCCAAGGGGACAGCTATAATTCACCCCCCCACTTT. It yields the protein CASSQGDSYNSPPHF.

This clonotype was counted a few times. The chain carries TRBV6-2 or TRBV6-3 and TRBJ1-5; 7 bases map to TRBD1. CDR1 is MNHEY, CDR2 SVGEGT, per germline. CDR3 length: 16 residues. The V gene end was trimmed by 8 bases and the J gene end by 0 bases; junction bases not matched to a gene: 10. The chain's CDR3 is CASGETGIYSNQPQHF. In nucleotides, the CDR3 is TGTGCCAGCGGGGAGACAGGGATTTATAGCAATCAGCCCCAGCATTTT.

The chain combines TRBV5-1 with TRBJ2-5; 8 bases are shared with TRBD1. With V trimmed by 4 bases and J by 3 bases, 8 bases remained unmatched. Per the germline V gene, CDR1 is SGHRS and CDR2 is YFSETQ. The length of the CDR3 is 15 residues. In nucleotides, the CDR3 is TGCGCCAGCAGCCAGACAGGGGATCCTGAAGAGACCCAGTACTTC. This gives the protein CASSQTGDPEETQYF.

This clonotype has just a few counts. The chain couples TRBV6-2 or TRBV6-3 to TRBJ2-5; tentatively, D is TRBD2 (6 bases). The J call is doubtful: the DNA matches TRBJ2-7 better. The CDR3 spans 18 residues. The V gene's germline CDR1 is MNHEY and CDR2 SVGEGT. CDR3 loop: CASSYSGTSATPTAEQYF. The CDR3 DNA reads TGTGCCAGCAGTTACTCGGGGACTTCCGCCACCCCCACTGCCGAGCAGTACTTC.

Note on this clonotype: A junction boundary mismatches the germline segment, possibly from a read error. The chain is built from TRBV2 and TRBJ2-1; TRBD2 matches at 8 bases. This CDR3 spans 14 amino acids. Germline V gene sequence: CDR1 SNHLY, CDR2 FYNNEI. CDR3 in amino acids: CASSEGLEYNKQFF. The DNA for the CDR3 is TGTGCCAGCAGTGAGGGACTAGAGTACAATAAGCAGTTCTTC.

This clonotype was picked up many times. The chain couples TRBV5-1 to TRBJ2-1; 9 bases are a match to TRBD2. This CDR3 contains 16 residues. V gave up 0 bases and J gave up 8 bases; unmatched junction bases: 9. CDR1 SGHRS and CDR2 YFSETQ come from the germline V gene. The CDR3 is CASSLGAGGPHDEQFF. The DNA of the CDR3 is TGCGCCAGCAGCTTGGGGGCGGGAGGGCCCCACGATGAGCAGTTCTTC.

Comment on this clonotype: A junction boundary mismatches the germline segment, possibly from a read error. This chain links TRBV5-1 with TRBJ2-6; TRBD1 might be the D (5 bases). Germline CDR1 is SGHRS and CDR2 is YFSETQ. The CDR3 runs 15 residues. CDR3 nucleotides: TGCGCCAGCAAATTAGAGATGGCTGGGGCCAACGCCCTGACTTTC. Amino acids: CASKLEMAGANALTF.

This clonotype was picked up many times. The rearrangement links TRBV7-2 to TRBJ2-3; 9 bases map to TRBD2. Germline CDR1 and CDR2: SGHTA and FQGNSA. The V and J ends lost 3 bases and 0 bases, in that order; junction bases with no gene match: 1. This CDR3 comprises 15 residues. The CDR3 spells CASSFSGSSTDTQYF. The CDR3 nucleotides are TGTGCCAGCAGCTTTAGCGGGAGTAGCACAGATACGCAGTATTTT. Complete variable domain (other parts from reference TRBV7-2 and TRBJ2-3): GAGVSQSPSNKVTEKGKDVELRCDPISGHTALYWYRQSLGQGLEFLIYFQGNSAPDKSGLPSDRFSAERTGGSVSTLTIQRTQQEDSAVYLCASSFSGSSTDTQYFGPGTRLTVL.

The gene calls are TRBV7-3 and TRBJ1-2; D unresolved. The CDR3 covers 13 residues. Trimming shortened V by 6 bases and J by 4 bases, and 12 bases separated the two germline ends. The germline gives CDR1 SGHTA, CDR2 FQGTGA. The CDR3 reads CASRPDSGYGYTF. CDR3 DNA: TGTGCCAGCAGGCCCGACTCAGGCTATGGCTACACCTTC.

The rearrangement links TRBV12-3 or TRBV12-4 to TRBJ2-3; D unclear. V lost 9 bases and J lost 2, with 9 bases in between. This CDR3 is 12 amino acids long. CDR3 bases: TGTGCCAGTACATATTACACAGATACGCAGTATTTT. Translation gives CASTYYTDTQYF.

V usage is TRBV14 and J usage is TRBJ2-5, with D possibly TRBD1 on 5 matching bases. CDR3 length equals 11 residues. The V end lost 11 bases, the J end lost 4 bases, and 11 bases lay between the germline ends. Germline lookup yields CDR1 SGHDN and CDR2 FVKESK. CDR3 sequence reads: CALIRAETQYF. The CDR3 DNA is TGTGCCCTTATCAGGGCAGAGACCCAGTACTTC.

This rearrangement joins TRBV29-1 to TRBJ1-4; 9 bases align to TRBD1. Germline CDR1 and CDR2: SQVTM and ANQGSEA. Trimming at V came to 4 bases and at J to 8 bases, leaving 11 bases not matched to a gene. There are 15 residues in the CDR3. The CDR3 sequence: CSVGEGGQGKEKLFF. CDR3 nucleotides: TGCAGCGTTGGGGAAGGGGGACAGGGAAAAGAAAAACTGTTTTTT.

This chain uses TRBV10-3 with TRBJ2-2, with 8 nucleotides matching TRBD2. Germline-derived CDR1 and CDR2 are ENHRY and SYGVKD. The CDR3 extends over 15 amino acids. V lost 6 bases to trimming and J lost 4 bases; unmatched junction nucleotides: 7. The CDR3: CAISTGTRLTGELFF. Here the CDR3 DNA reads TGTGCCATCAGCACCGGGACTAGGCTCACCGGGGAGCTGTTTTTT.

This rearrangement joins TRBV2 to TRBJ2-3, with D possibly called TRBD1 or TRBD2 (5 bases each). Trimming stripped 9 bases from V and 9 bases from J, with 16 bases between. CDR1 SNHLY and CDR2 FYNNEI come from the germline V gene. CDR3 length: 12 amino acids. Written as DNA, the CDR3 is TGTGCCAGACGGGACCCTACGGGGACGCAGTATTTT. It translates to CARRDPTGTQYF.

The CDR3 DNA is TGTGCCAGCAGCTTAGGTGGCGGGAGGGCCTACAATGAGCAGTTCTTC. It codes for CASSLGGGRAYNEQFF. This chain uses TRBV7-2 with TRBJ2-1; 9 bases align to TRBD2. Germline CDR1 SGHTA, CDR2 FQGNSA. This CDR3 comprises 16 residues. V trimming: 1 base; J trimming: 2 bases; junction bases outside the gene matches: 3.

The rearrangement joins TRBV7-3 to TRBJ2-1, with 11 bases fitting TRBD2. The CDR3 is 17 residues long. J lost 2 bases, V lost 0 bases, and 3 bases had no gene match. The germline V gene has CDR1 SGHTA and CDR2 FQGTGA. The CDR3 DNA sequence: TGTGCCAGCAGCTTAACGCTAGCGGGAGGTGCCTACAATGAGCAGTTCTTC. Translated, it gives CASSLTLAGGAYNEQFF.

The chain has TRBV12-3 or TRBV12-4 and TRBJ2-4; 9 nucleotides agree with TRBD1. The better agreement between TRBJ2-7 and the DNA end casts doubt on the J call. The length of the CDR3 is 17 residues. The CDR3 sequence: CASSPQPGGTGLYEQYF. The CDR3, as DNA: TGTGCCAGCAGTCCTCAACCTGGGGGGACAGGGTTATACGAGCAGTACTTC.